Shown below are 4 T cell receptor beta chains from a single sample sequenced in a study of blood T cell repertoires in COVID-19. Profiling relied on immunoSEQ multiplex PCR, and the TCRdb table lists in-frame clones only, not all of them. Of about 150,000 clones in the sample, about 80% were seen once. Sequenced: peripheral blood. The receptors originated from a woman aged 60 to 75 with acute or convalescent COVID-19.

This chain joins TRBV3-1 (or the pseudogene TRBV3-2) and TRBJ2-2; the match to TRBD2 covers 14 bases. The junction had 5 bases not matched to a gene; V was cut back by 4 bases and J by 7 bases. The CDR3 contains 16 residues. Germline V gene data show CDR1 as LGHDT and CDR2 as YNNKEL (reference sequence). CDR3 in DNA: TGTGCCAGCAGCCCCCGACTAGCGGGGGGGCACGGGGAGCTGTTTTTT. It codes for CASSPRLAGGHGELFF.

V usage is TRBV19 and J usage is TRBJ1-3; D is ambiguous. Trimming stripped 7 bases from V and 2 bases from J, with 12 bases between. Germline CDR1 is LNHDA and CDR2 is SQIVND (reference sequence). CDR3 size: 14 residues. CDR3 in amino acids: CASTEPETGNTIYF. The CDR3 bases are TGTGCCAGTACGGAGCCCGAAACTGGAAACACCATATATTTT.

This chain connects TRBV2 to TRBJ1-1, with 8 bases that match TRBD1. Germline CDR1 SNHLY, CDR2 FYNNEI. There are 14 residues in the CDR3. V trimming: 6 bases; J trimming: 3 bases; junction bases outside the gene matches: 6. CDR3 sequence: CASRGRTGYTEAFF. In nucleotides, the CDR3 is TGTGCCAGCAGAGGACGGACAGGGTACACTGAAGCTTTCTTT.

The chain recombines TRBV29-1 with TRBJ1-2; tentatively, D is TRBD1 (6 bases). The germline CDR1 and CDR2 sequences are SQVTM and ANQGSEA. V was trimmed by 1 base and J by 2 bases, leaving 14 bases between them. The CDR3 is 15 amino acids. In nucleotides, the CDR3 is TGCAGCGTTGAAGCCAGCAGGGGCTACAACTATGGCTACACCTTC. Protein product: CSVEASRGYNYGYTF.